This TCR beta chain was documented in a study of spatial heterogeneity in lung cancer (dated by TCRdb to about 2019). Regarding the study in general: Beta-chain transcripts were consistently detected in greater numbers than alpha-chain transcripts, which likely reflected higher beta-chain transcript abundance. In the raw uncorrected reads, each unique combination of TCR and UMI appeared on average more than ten times. The study quantitatively compared TCR alpha and beta repertoires across multiple tumor regions, matched nontumor lung and blood in non-small cell lung cancer. Nonsynonymous mutation counts, determined by whole-exome sequencing of tumor tissue, were related to TCR repertoire features. Both alpha and beta chains were TCR-sequenced in fewer than 250 tumor regions, about 69 matched nontumor lung samples and 56 PBMC samples obtained at surgery. Study-wide conclusions, independent of this receptor: Ubiquitous expanded tumor TCRs were detected in blood more often at tumor resection than at routine follow-up. Additional single-cell paired TCR alpha and beta sequencing was considered necessary to confirm, at a functional level, the hypothesis that regional TCRs recognize regional mutations.

Taken with the paper, the label for time point translates to: sample taken at primary tumor resection. TCR sequencing used whole RNA extracted from tumor and nontumor lung tissue, or from cryopreserved PBMC samples, without cell sorting. Donors were 65 to 85 patients with early-stage, untreated non-small cell lung cancer from the lung TRACERx cohort. Only patients for whom sufficient RNA was available from at least two tumor regions were selected for TCR sequencing. This clonotype appeared many times. Its antigen is unknown. No much larger clone exists at a distance of one base, and base qualities are not known. Receptor amplification or capture employed 5' RACE. Sequenced on a NextSeq 500. The TCR library protocol attached a unique molecular identifier to each TCR cDNA molecule to allow correction of PCR and sequencing errors. For the original study's pipeline: TCR identification, UMI-based error correction and CDR3 extraction were all carried out with Decombinator tools. TCRs above a frequency of 2 per 1,000, corresponding to the top 1% of the tumor frequency distribution, were defined as expanded. Renyi diversity was calculated using the R vegan package after each repertoire was subsampled 100 times to 5,000 TCRs. To build CDR3 similarity networks, amino acid triplet string-kernel similarity was used, and CDR3s were connected when their pairwise similarity was above 0.82. The public reads were reanalyzed by TCRdb: fastp trimming at Q25, MiXCR alignment, in-frame beta chains only. All rows with the same CDR3 protein become a single entry with the most common DNA and genes. TCRdb assigned the V and J calls; the authors' analysis was not used. The sample data list 70,000 to 90,000 distinct CDR3 sequences, and 10% to 15% of these were observed just once. Jointly, the top ten make up over 5.5% of the sample.

Specimen: PBMCs, collected at surgery. This TCR was sampled from a male donor with early-stage non-small cell lung cancer.

The nucleotide sequence reads as follows: TGTGCCAGCAGTTCCCCGCGGAGCGAAAATGAAAAACTGTTTTTT. Translation gives CASSSPRSENEKLFF. Here the chain combines TRBV6-6 and TRBJ1-4; the D gene identity is not certain. The CDR3, from cysteine to phenylalanine, totals 15 residues. Only the CDR3 portion is preserved as DNA: 45 bases, with reading frame beginning at the first base. Trimming costs V 4 bases and J 5 bases, and their ends lie 14 bases apart. Via the germline V gene (reference sequence), CDR1 is MNHNY and CDR2 SVGAGI.